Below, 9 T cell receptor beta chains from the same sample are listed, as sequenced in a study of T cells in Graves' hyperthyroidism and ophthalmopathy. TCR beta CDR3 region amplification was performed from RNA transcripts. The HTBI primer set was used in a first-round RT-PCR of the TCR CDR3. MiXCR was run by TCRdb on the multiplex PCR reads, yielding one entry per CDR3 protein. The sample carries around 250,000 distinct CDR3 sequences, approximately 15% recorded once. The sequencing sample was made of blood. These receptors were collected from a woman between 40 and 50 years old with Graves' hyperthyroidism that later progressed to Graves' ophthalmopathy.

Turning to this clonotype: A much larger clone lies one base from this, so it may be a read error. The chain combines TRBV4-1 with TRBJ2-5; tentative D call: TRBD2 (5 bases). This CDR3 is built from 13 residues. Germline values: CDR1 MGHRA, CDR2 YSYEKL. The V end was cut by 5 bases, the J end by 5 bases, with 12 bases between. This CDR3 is CASSWLTGETQYF. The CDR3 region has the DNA TGCGCCAGCAGCTGGCTAACGGGGGAGACCCAGTACTTC.

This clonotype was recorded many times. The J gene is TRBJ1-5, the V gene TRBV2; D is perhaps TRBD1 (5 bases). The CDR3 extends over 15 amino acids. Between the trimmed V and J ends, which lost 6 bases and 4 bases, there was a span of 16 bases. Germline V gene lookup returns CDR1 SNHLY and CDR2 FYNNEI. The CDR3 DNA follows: TGTGCCAGCAGCTCCCAGGGATCGGTGAATCAGCCCCAGCATTTT. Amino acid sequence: CASSSQGSVNQPQHF.

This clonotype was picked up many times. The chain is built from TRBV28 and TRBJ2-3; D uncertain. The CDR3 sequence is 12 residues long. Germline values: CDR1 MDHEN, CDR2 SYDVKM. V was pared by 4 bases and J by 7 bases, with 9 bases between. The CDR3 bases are TGTGCCAGCAGTTCGAGACCGTATACGCAGTATTTT. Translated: CASSSRPYTQYF.

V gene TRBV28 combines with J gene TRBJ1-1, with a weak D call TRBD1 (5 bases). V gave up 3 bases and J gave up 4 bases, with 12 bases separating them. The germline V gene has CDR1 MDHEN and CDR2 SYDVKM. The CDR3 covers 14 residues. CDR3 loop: CASSFVGGGTEAFF. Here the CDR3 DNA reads TGTGCCAGCAGTTTTGTCGGGGGGGGCACTGAAGCTTTCTTT.

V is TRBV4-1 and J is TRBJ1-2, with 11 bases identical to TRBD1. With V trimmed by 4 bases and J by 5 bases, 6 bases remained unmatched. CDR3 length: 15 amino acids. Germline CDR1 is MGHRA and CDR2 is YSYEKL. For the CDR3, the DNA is TGCGCCAGCAGCCCTGGGACAGGGGGGCGGTATGGCTACACCTTC. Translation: CASSPGTGGRYGYTF.

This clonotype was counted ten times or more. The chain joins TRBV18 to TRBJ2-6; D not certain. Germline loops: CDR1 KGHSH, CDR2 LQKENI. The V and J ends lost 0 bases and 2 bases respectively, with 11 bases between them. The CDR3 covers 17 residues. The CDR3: CASSPPYPYPGANVLTF. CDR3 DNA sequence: TGTGCCAGCTCACCACCGTATCCGTATCCTGGGGCCAACGTCCTGACTTTC.

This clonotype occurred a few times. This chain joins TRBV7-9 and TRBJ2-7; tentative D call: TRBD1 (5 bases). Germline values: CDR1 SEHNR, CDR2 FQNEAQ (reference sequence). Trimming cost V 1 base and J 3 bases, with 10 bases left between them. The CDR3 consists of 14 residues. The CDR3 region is CASSLDDRNYEQYF. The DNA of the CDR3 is TGTGCCAGCAGCTTAGATGACAGAAACTACGAGCAGTACTTC.

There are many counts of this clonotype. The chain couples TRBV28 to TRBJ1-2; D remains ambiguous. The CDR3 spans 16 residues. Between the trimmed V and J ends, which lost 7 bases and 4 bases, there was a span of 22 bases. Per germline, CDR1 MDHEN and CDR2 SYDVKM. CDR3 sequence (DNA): TGTGCCAGCACCCACTTATTAGGAGGGTTGGCCTATGGCTACACCTTC. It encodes CASTHLLGGLAYGYTF.

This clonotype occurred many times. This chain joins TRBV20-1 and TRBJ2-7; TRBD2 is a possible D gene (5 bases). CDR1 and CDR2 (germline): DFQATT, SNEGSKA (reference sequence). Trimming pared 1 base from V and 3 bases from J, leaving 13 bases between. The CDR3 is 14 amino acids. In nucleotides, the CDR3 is TGCAGTGCTAGAGGCCGGGGATGGGACTACGAGCAGTACTTC. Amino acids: CSARGRGWDYEQYF.